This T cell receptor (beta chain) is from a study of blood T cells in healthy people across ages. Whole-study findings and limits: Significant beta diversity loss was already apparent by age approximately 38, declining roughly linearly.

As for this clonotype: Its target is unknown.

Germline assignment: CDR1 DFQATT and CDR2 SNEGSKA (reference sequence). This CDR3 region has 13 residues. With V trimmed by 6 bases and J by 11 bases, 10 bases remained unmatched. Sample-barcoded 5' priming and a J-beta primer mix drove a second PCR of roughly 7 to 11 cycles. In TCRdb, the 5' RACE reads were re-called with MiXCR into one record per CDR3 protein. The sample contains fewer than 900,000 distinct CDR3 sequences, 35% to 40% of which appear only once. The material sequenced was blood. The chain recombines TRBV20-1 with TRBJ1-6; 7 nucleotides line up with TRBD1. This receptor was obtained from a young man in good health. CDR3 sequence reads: CSAIRGSEAPLHF. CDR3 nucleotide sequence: TGCAGTGCGATCAGGGGGTCGGAAGCACCCCTCCACTTT.